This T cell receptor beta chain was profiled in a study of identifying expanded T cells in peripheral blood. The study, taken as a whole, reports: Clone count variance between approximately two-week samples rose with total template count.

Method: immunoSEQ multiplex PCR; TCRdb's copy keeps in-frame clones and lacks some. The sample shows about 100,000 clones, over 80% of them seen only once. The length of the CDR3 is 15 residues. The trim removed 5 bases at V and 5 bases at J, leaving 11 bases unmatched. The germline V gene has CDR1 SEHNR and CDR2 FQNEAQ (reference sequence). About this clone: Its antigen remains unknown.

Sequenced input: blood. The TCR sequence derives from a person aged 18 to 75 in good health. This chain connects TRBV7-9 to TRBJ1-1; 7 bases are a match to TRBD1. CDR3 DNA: TGTGCCAGCAGCCCGGACAGGTTAGGGGGAACTGAAGCTTTCTTT. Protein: CASSPDRLGGTEAFF.